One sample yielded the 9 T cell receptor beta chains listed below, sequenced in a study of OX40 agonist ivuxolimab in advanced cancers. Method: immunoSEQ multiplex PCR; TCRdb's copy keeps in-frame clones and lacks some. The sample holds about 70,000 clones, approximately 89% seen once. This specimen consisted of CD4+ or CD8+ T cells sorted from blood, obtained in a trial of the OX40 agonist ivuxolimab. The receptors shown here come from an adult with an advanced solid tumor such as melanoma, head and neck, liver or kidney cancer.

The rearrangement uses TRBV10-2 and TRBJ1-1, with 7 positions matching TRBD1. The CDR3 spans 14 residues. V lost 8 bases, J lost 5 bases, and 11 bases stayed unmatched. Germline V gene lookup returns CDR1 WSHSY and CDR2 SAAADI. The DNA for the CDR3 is TGCGCCAGCGCGTCCCGGACAGGTAAAACTGAAGCTTTCTTT. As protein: CASASRTGKTEAFF.

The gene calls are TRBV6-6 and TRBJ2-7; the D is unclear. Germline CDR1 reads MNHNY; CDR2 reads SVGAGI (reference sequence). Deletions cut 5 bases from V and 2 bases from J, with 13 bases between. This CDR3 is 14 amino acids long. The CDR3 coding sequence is TGTGCCAGCAGTCCCCCGGCACGACCCTACGAGCAGTACTTC. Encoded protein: CASSPPARPYEQYF.

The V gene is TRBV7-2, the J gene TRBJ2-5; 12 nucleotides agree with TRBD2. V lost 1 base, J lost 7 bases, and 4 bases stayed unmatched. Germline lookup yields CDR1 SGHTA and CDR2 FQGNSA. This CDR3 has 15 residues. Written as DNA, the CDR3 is TGTGCCAGCAGCTTAGGGGCTAGCGGGGGGGTGACCCAGTACTTC. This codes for CASSLGASGGVTQYF. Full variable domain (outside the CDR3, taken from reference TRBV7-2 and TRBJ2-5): GAGVSQSPSNKVTEKGKDVELRCDPISGHTALYWYRQSLGQGLEFLIYFQGNSAPDKSGLPSDRFSAERTGGSVSTLTIQRTQQEDSAVYLCASSLGASGGVTQYFGPGTRLLVL.

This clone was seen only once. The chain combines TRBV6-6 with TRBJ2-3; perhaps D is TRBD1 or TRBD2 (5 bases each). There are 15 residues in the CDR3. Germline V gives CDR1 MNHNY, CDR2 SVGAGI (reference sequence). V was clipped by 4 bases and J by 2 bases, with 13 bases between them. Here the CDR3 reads CASSSHGTLTDTQYF. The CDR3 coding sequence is TGTGCCAGCAGTTCCCACGGGACGCTCACAGATACGCAGTATTTT.

CDR3: CASSQDGTGVNEKLFF. In nucleotides, the CDR3 is TGTGCCAGCAGCCAAGATGGGACAGGGGTTAACGAAAAACTGTTTTTT. This chain connects TRBV5-4 to TRBJ1-4, with 10 positions matching TRBD1. Germline V gene lookup returns CDR1 SGHNT and CDR2 YYREEE (reference sequence). V shed 4 bases and J 8 bases; nucleotides not matched to a gene: 11. This CDR3 is 16 amino acids long. The full variable domain, its missing parts supplied by reference TRBV5-4 and TRBJ1-4, is ETGVTQSPTHLIKTRGQQVTLRCSSQSGHNTVSWYQQALGQGPQFIFQYYREEENGRGNFPPRFSGLQFPNYSSELNVNALELDDSALYLCASSQDGTGVNEKLFFGSGTQLSVL.

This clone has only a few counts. The CDR3 nucleotides are TGTGCCAGCAGTGAGATGGGGCAGCCCCAGCATTTT. Encoded protein: CASSEMGQPQHF. The chain uses TRBV2 and TRBJ1-5; D is uncertain. The CDR3 is 12 amino acids. V lost 3 bases, J lost 7 bases, and 7 bases lay in between. Germline values: CDR1 SNHLY, CDR2 FYNNEI.

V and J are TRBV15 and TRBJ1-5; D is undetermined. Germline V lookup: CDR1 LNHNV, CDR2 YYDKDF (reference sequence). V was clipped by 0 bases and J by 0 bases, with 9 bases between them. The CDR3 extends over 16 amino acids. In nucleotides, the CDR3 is TGTGCCACCAGCAGAGATCGCATTTATAGCAATCAGCCCCAGCATTTT. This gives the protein CATSRDRIYSNQPQHF.

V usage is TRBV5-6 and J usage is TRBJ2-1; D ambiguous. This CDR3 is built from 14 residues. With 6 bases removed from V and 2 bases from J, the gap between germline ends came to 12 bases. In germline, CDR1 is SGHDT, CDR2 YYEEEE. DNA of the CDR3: TGTGCCAGCACCTTCGTAGGGACCTACAATGAGCAGTTCTTC. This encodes CASTFVGTYNEQFF.

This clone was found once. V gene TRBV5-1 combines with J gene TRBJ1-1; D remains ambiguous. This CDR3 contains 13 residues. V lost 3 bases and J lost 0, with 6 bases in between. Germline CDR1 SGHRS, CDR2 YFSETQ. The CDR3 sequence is CASSSSVNTEAFF. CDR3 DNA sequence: TGCGCCAGCAGCTCGTCAGTGAACACTGAAGCTTTCTTT.